The rows below give T cell receptor beta chains drawn from one sample of a study of beta chain features in type 1 diabetes. The repertoire was sequenced with immunoSEQ multiplex PCR; TCRdb's copy has only in-frame clones and lacks some. The table records about 410,000 clones, approximately 15% of them present only once. Sequenced sample: naive CD4+ T cells from blood. These receptors all stem from a man younger than 45 in good health. Both conserved end residues are part of each CDR3. Each record gives: clone size, V gene, J gene, D gene, CDR3 protein, CDR3 DNA. D genes are given only for firm matches. Only some rows state a clone size, as once, few, many or a class for expanded clones.

>few|TRBV7-9|TRBJ2-1|TRBD2
CASSKLAGGNEQFF
TGTGCCAGCAGCAAACTAGCGGGAGGGAATGAGCAGTTCTTC
>-|TRBV7-2|TRBJ2-1|-
CASSLVDSAGLIEQFF
TGTGCCAGCAGCTTAGTCGACAGCGCAGGGCTTATAGAGCAGTTCTTC
>few|TRBV11-2|TRBJ2-2|-
CASSSRIREVTGELFF
TGTGCCAGCAGCTCCCGGATCAGGGAGGTCACCGGGGAGCTGTTTTTT
>-|TRBV7-9|TRBJ2-3|-
CASSLLGSTDTQYF
TGTGCCAGCAGCTTACTTGGGAGCACAGATACGCAGTATTTT
>-|TRBV7-9|TRBJ1-2|-
CASSLEFDNYGYTF
TGTGCCAGCAGCTTAGAGTTTGATAACTATGGCTACACCTTC
>few|TRBV5-4|TRBJ2-3|TRBD2
CASGIGLAQPSTDTQYF
TGTGCCAGCGGAATAGGACTAGCGCAACCTAGCACAGATACGCAGTATTTT
>-|TRBV29-1|TRBJ2-5|TRBD1
CSVSVGGGETQYF
TGCAGCGTTAGTGTAGGGGGCGGGGAGACCCAGTACTTC
>-|TRBV4-1|TRBJ2-1|-
CASSQESHPSGGYNEQFF
TGCGCCAGCAGCCAAGAGTCACATCCCAGTGGGGGGTACAATGAGCAGTTCTTC
>few|TRBV4-1|TRBJ2-6|-
CASSQGRRTASGANVLTF
TGCGCCAGCAGCCAAGGACGTCGGACAGCCTCTGGGGCCAACGTCCTGACTTTC
>-|TRBV14|TRBJ1-2|TRBD1
CASSLGQASYGYTF
TGTGCCAGCAGCCTAGGACAGGCTTCTTATGGCTACACCTTC
>-|TRBV5-1|TRBJ2-3|-
CASSLGSAGRSTDTQYF
TGCGCCAGCAGCTTGGGGAGCGCGGGGCGAAGCACAGATACGCAGTATTTT
>few|TRBV7-9|TRBJ1-5|-
CASSLDWNQPQHF
TGTGCCAGCAGCTTAGACTGGAATCAGCCCCAGCATTTT
>-|TRBV7-9|TRBJ1-2|TRBD1
CASSPGTDYGYTF
TGTGCCAGCAGCCCCGGGACAGACTATGGCTACACCTTC
>-|TRBV7-2|TRBJ2-7|-
CASSQAVEVYGYEQYF
TGTGCCAGCAGCCAGGCTGTAGAGGTGTATGGCTACGAGCAGTACTTC
>few|TRBV4-1|TRBJ2-5|TRBD2
CASSSVIGGETQYF
TGCGCCAGCAGCTCGGTGATCGGGGGGGAGACCCAGTACTTC
>-|TRBV7-2|TRBJ2-1|TRBD2
CASSLAVLAGYNEQFF
TGTGCCAGCAGCTTAGCGGTACTAGCGGGGTACAATGAGCAGTTCTTC
>few|TRBV29-1|TRBJ1-4|TRBD1
CSVQGATNEKLFF
TGCAGCGTTCAGGGGGCAACTAATGAAAAACTGTTTTTT
>few|TRBV19|TRBJ2-6|-
CASTPLGAFGANVLTF
TGTGCCAGTACCCCACTGGGGGCTTTTGGGGCCAACGTCCTGACTTTC
>few|TRBV9|TRBJ1-1|TRBD1
CASSAAGGPIGTEAFF
TGTGCCAGCAGCGCCGCAGGGGGCCCTATCGGCACTGAAGCTTTCTTT
>-|TRBV14|TRBJ1-4|TRBD1
CASSQGTGALGGEKLFF
TGTGCCAGCAGCCAAGGGACAGGGGCATTAGGTGGTGAAAAACTGTTTTTT
>few|TRBV5-1|TRBJ1-2|TRBD1
CASSRTGASYGYTF
TGCGCCAGCAGCAGGACAGGGGCCTCCTATGGCTACACCTTC
>-|TRBV6-5|TRBJ1-5|-
CASRVKVSGQPQHF
TGTGCCAGCAGGGTGAAGGTGAGCGGTCAGCCCCAGCATTTT
>few|TRBV29-1|TRBJ1-5|-
CSVRAGWDQPQHF
TGCAGCGTTCGTGCGGGGTGGGATCAGCCCCAGCATTTT
>few|TRBV7-2|TRBJ1-5|-
CASSPLGSQGRPQHF
TGTGCCAGCAGCCCATTGGGGTCCCAGGGTAGGCCCCAGCATTTT
>few|TRBV30|TRBJ1-1|-
CAWSSGFGGQEMNTEAFF
TGTGCCTGGAGTAGTGGGTTCGGGGGGCAAGAGATGAACACTGAAGCTTTCTTT
>-|TRBV5-6|TRBJ1-2|TRBD1
CASSFRQGARNYGYTF
TGTGCCAGCAGCTTTAGGCAGGGGGCTAGGAACTATGGCTACACCTTC
>few|TRBV9|TRBJ1-2|TRBD1
CASSSRDRGLGYGYTF
TGTGCCAGCAGCTCCCGCGACAGGGGTTTGGGCTATGGCTACACCTTC
>-|TRBV6-5|TRBJ2-3|TRBD2
CASSQRGGHTQYF
TGTGCCAGCAGCCAACGGGGGGGCCATACGCAGTATTTT
>few|TRBV7-2|TRBJ2-3|-
CASSSDTLLGDTQYF
TGTGCCAGCAGCTCCGACACCCTCCTGGGAGATACGCAGTATTTT